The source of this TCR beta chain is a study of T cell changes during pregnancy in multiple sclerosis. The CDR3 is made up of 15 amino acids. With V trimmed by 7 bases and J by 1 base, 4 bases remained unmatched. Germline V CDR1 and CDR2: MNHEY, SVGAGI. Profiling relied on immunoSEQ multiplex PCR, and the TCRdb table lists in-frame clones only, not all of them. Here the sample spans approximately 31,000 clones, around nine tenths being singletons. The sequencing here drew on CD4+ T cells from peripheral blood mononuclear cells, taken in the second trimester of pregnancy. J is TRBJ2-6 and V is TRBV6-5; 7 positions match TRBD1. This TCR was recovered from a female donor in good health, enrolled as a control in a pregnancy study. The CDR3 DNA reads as TGTGCCAGCACCCAGGGGGATTCTGGGGCCAACGTCCTGACTTTC. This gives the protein CASTQGDSGANVLTF.